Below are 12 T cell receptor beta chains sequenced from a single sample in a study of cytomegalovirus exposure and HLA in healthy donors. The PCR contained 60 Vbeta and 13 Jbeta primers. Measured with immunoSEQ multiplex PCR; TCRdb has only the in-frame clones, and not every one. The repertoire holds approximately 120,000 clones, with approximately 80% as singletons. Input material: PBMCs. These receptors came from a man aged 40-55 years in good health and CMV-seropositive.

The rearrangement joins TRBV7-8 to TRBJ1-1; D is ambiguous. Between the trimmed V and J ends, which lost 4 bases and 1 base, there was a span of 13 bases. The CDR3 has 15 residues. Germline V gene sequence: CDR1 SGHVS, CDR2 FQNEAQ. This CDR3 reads CASSSRTWGNTEAFF. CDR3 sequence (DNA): TGTGCCAGCAGCTCCCGGACTTGGGGGAACACTGAAGCTTTCTTT. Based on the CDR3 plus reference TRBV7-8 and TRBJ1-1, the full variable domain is GAGVSQSPRYKVAKRGQDVALRCDPISGHVSLFWYQQALGQGPEFLTYFQNEAQLDKSGLPSDRFFAERPEGSVSTLKIQRTQQEDSAVYLCASSSRTWGNTEAFFGQGTRLTVV.

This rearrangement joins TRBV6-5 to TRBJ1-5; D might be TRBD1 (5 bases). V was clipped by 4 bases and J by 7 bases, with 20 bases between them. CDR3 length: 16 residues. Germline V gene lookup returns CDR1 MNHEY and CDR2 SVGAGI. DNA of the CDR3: TGTGCCAGCAGTTCCGGGGGGTCGGTCTTAGGGCAGCCCCAGCATTTT. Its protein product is CASSSGGSVLGQPQHF.

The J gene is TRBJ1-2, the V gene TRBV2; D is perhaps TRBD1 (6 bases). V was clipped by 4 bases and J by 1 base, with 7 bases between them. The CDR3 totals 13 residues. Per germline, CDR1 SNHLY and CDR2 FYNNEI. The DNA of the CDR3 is TGTGCCAGCAGTGGACAGGTTAACTATGGCTACACCTTC. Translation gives CASSGQVNYGYTF.

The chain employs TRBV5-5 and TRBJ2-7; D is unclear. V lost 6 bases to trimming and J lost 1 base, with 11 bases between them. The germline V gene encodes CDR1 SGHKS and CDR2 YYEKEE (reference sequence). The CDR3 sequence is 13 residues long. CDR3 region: CASTPGASYEQYF. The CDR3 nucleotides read TGTGCCAGCACCCCCGGTGCTTCCTACGAGCAGTACTTC.

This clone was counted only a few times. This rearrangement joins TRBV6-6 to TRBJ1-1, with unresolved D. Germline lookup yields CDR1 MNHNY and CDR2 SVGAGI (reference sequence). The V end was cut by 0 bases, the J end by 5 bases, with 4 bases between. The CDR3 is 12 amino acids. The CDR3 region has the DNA TGTGCCAGCAGTTACTCCCCTACTGAAGCTTTCTTT. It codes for CASSYSPTEAFF.

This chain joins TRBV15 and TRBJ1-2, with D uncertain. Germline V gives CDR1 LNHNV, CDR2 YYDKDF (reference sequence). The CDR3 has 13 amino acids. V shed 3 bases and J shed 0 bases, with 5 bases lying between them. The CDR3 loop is CATSSGTNYGYTF. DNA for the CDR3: TGTGCCACCAGCAGCGGGACTAACTATGGCTACACCTTC.

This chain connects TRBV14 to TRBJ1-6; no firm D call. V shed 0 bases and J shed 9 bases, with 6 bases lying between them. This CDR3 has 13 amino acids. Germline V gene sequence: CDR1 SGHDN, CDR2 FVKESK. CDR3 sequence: CASSQDLRSPLHF. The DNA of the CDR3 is TGTGCCAGCAGCCAAGATCTTCGTTCACCCCTCCACTTT.

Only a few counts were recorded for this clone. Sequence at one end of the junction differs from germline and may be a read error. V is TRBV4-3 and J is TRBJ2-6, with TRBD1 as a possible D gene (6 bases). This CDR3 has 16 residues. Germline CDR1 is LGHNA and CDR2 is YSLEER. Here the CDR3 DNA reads TGCGCCAGTAGCCAAGATGGGACAACTGGGGCCAACGTCCTGGCTTTC. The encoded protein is CASSQDGTTGANVLAF.

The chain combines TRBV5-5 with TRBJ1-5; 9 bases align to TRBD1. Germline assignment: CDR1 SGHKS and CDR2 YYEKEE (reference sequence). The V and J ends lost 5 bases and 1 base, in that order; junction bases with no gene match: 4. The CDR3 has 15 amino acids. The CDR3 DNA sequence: TGTGCCAGCAGGCCTACAGGGGGCAGCAATCAGCCCCAGCATTTT. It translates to CASRPTGGSNQPQHF. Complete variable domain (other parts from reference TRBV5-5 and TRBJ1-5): DAGVTQSPTHLIKTRGQQVTLRCSPISGHKSVSWYQQVLGQGPQFIFQYYEKEERGRGNFPDRFSARQFPNYSSELNVNALLLGDSALYLCASRPTGGSNQPQHFGDGTRLSIL.

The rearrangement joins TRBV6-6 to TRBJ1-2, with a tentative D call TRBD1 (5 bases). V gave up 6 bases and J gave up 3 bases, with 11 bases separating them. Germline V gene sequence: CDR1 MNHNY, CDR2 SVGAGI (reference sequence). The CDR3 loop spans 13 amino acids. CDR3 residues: CASSPGTYYGYTF. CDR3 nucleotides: TGTGCCAGCAGCCCCGGGACTTACTATGGCTACACCTTC.

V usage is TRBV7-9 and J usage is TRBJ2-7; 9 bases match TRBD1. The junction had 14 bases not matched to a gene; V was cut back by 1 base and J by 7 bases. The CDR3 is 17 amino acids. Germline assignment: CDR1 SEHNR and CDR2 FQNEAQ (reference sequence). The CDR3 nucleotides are TGTGCCAGCAGCTTAGTAGTTAGTGGGGACAGGGATTGGGAGCAGTACTTC. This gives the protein CASSLVVSGDRDWEQYF. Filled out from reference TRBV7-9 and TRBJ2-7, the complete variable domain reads DTGVSQNPRHKITKRGQNVTFRCDPISEHNRLYWYRQTLGQGPEFLTYFQNEAQLEKSRLLSDRFSAERPKGSFSTLEIQRTEQGDSAMYLCASSLVVSGDRDWEQYFGPGTRLTVT.

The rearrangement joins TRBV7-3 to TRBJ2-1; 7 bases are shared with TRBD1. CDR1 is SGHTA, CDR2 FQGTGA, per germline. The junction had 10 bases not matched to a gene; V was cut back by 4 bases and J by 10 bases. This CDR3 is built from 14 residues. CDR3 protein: CASSYRGPLGEQFF. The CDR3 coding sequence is TGTGCCAGCAGCTACAGGGGTCCCCTTGGGGAGCAGTTCTTC.